This TCR beta chain emerged from a study of regulatory T cells in long-lasting Graves disease. Trimming took 2 bases from V and 8 from J, leaving 18 bases between them. Germline V lookup: CDR1 SGHAT, CDR2 FQNNGV. There are 15 residues in the CDR3. Regarding this clonotype: Antigen unknown. A clone one base away is much larger, so this may be a read error.

The time point denotes: persistent/refractory GD, antithyroid drugs over 5 years with positive TRAb. The TCR library used RNA extracted from PBMCs. Findings and caveats of the study: Authors noted too few samples as a limitation. Patients whose Graves' disease persisted exhibited lower TCR diversity than those newly diagnosed.

According to the study, TCR beta libraries were built with iRepertoire HTBI primers and CDR3-region Arm-PCR. TCRdb reprocessed the multiplex PCR reads with MiXCR, giving one entry per CDR3 protein. The data hold 300,000 to 400,000 distinct CDR3 sequences, with about 18% observed a single time. The sequencing here drew on peripheral blood mononuclear cells (PBMCs), taken when the disease was refractory, from a patient treated with antithyroid drugs. The chain joins TRBV11-2 to TRBJ1-2, with TRBD1 as a possible D gene (5 bases). This TCR was sampled from a female donor with Graves disease. CDR3 residues: CASSLRLTGRRGYTF. CDR3 in DNA: TGTGCCAGCAGCTTAAGGCTCACAGGACGAAGAGGCTACACCTTC.